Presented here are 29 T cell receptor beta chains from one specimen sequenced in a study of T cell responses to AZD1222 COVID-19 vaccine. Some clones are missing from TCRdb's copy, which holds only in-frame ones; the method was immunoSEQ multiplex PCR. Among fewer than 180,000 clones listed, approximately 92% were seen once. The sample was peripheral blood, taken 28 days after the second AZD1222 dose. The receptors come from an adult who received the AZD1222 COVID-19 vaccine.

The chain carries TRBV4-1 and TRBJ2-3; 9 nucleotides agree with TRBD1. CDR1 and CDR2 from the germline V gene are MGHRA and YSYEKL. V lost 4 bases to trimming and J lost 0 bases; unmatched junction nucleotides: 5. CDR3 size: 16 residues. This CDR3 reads CASSPGQGPSTDTQYF. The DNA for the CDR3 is TGCGCCAGCAGCCCCGGACAGGGGCCTAGCACAGATACGCAGTATTTT.

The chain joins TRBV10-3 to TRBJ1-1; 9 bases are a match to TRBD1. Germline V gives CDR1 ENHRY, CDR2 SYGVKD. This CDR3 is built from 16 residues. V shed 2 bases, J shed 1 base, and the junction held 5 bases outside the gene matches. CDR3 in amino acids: CAISELNRGPNTEAFF. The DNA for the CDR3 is TGTGCCATCAGTGAGCTGAACAGGGGGCCGAACACTGAAGCTTTCTTT.

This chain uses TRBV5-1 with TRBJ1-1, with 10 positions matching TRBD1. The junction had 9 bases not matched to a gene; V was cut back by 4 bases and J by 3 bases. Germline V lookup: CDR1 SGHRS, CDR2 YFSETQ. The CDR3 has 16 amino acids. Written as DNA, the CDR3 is TGCGCCAGCAGCAAAGGGACAGGGGTTGTGGACACTGAAGCTTTCTTT. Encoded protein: CASSKGTGVVDTEAFF. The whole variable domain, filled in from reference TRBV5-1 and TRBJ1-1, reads KAGVTQTPRYLIKTRGQQVTLSCSPISGHRSVSWYQQTPGQGLQFLFEYFSETQRNKGNFPGRFSGRQFSNSRSEMNVSTLELGDSALYLCASSKGTGVVDTEAFFGQGTRLTVV.

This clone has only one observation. The CDR3 here is CASTPRASSSGANVLTF. DNA for the CDR3: TGTGCCAGCACCCCGAGGGCTTCCTCCTCTGGGGCCAACGTCCTGACTTTC. This chain uses TRBV27 with TRBJ2-6, with a tentative D call TRBD2 (5 bases). This CDR3 spans 17 amino acids. V was trimmed by 7 bases and J by 0 bases, leaving 16 bases between them. Germline CDR1 reads MNHEY; CDR2 reads SMNVEV (reference sequence).

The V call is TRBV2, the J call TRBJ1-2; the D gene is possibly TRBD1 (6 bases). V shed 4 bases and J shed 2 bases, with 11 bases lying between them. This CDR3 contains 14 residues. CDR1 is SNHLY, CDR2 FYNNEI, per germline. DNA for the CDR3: TGTGCCAGCAGTGTAGGGGGGCAAAACTATGGCTACACCTTC. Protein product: CASSVGGQNYGYTF.

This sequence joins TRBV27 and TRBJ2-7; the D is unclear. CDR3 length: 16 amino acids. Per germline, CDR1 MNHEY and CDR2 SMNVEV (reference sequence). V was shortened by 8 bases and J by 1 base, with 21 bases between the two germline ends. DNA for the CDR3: TGTGCCAGCGGGTCCTCCCCCGTGGTCCAATCCTACGAGCAGTACTTC. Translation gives CASGSSPVVQSYEQYF.

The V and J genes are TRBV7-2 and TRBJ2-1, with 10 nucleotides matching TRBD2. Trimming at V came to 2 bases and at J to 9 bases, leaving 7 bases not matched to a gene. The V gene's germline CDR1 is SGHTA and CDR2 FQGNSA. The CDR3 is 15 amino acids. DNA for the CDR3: TGTGCCAGCAGCTTAAGCGCTAGCGGGAGAGGTGAGCAGTTCTTC. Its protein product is CASSLSASGRGEQFF.

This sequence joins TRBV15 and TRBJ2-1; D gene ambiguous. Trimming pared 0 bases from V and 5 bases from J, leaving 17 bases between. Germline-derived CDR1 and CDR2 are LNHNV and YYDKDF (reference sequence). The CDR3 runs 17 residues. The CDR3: CATSRDPGLPINNEQFF. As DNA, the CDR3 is TGTGCCACCAGCAGAGATCCCGGGCTCCCAATCAACAATGAGCAGTTCTTC.

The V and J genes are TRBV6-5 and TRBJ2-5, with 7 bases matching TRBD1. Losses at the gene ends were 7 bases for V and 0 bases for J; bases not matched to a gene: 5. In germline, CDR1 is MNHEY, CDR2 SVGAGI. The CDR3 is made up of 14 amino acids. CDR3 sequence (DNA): TGTGCCAGCACTGTAGGACAGGACCAAGAGACCCAGTACTTC. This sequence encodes CASTVGQDQETQYF.

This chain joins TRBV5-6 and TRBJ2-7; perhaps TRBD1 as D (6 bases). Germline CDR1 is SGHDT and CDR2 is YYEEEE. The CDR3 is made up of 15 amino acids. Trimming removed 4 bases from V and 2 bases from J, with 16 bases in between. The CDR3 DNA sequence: TGTGCCAGCAGCGTCATCGGGACAAGAACCTACGAGCAGTACTTC. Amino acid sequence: CASSVIGTRTYEQYF.

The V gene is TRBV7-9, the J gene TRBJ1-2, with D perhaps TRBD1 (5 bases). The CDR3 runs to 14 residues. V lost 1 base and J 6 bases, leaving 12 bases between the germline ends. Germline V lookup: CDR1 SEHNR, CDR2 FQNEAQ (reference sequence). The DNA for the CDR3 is TGTGCCAGCAGCTTAGGGGCAGGGAGAAATGGCTACACCTTC. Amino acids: CASSLGAGRNGYTF.

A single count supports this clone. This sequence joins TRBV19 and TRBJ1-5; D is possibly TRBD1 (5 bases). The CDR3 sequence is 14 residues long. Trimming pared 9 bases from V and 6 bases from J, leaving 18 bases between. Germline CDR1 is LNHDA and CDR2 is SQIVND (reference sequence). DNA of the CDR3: TGTGCCAGAGCTTATCGCGGGGCAGGTCAGCCCCAGCATTTT. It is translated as CARAYRGAGQPQHF. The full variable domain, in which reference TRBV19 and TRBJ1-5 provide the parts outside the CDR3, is DGGITQSPKYLFRKEGQNVTLSCEQNLNHDAMYWYRQDPGQGLRLIYYSQIVNDFQKGDIAEGYSVSREKKESFPLTVTSAQKNPTAFYLCARAYRGAGQPQHFGDGTRLSIL.

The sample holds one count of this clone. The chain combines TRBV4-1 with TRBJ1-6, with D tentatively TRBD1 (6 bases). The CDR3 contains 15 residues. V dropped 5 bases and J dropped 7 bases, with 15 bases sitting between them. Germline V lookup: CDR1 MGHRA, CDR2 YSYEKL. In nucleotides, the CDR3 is TGCGCCAGCAGCTTTTCAGGGGACGGGAATTCACCCCTCCACTTT. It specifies CASSFSGDGNSPLHF.

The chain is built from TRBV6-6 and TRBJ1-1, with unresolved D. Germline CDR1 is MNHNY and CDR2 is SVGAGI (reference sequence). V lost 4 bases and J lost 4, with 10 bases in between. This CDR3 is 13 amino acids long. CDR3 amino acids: CASSFAGSTEAFF. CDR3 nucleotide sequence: TGTGCCAGCAGTTTCGCGGGAAGCACTGAAGCTTTCTTT.

CDR3 bases: TGTGCCAGTAGTAGGGACAGGTGGAACACTGAAGCTTTCTTT. It specifies CASSRDRWNTEAFF. The chain joins TRBV19 to TRBJ1-1, with 8 bases aligning to TRBD1. This CDR3 contains 14 residues. Germline values: CDR1 LNHDA, CDR2 SQIVND (reference sequence). J gave up 1 base and V 4 bases, and 2 bases lay outside the gene matches.

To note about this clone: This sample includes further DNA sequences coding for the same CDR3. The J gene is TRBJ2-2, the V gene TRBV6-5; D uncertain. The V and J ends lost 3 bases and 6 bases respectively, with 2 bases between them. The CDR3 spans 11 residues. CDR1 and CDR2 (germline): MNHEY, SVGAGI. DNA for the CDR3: TGTGCCAGCAGTTATGCCGGGGAGCTGTTTTTT. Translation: CASSYAGELFF.

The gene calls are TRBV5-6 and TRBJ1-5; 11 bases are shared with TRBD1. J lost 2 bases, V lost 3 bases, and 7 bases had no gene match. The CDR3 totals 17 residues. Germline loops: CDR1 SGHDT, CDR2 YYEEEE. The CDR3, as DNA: TGTGCCAGCAGCTGGCATTGGACAGGGGGCGGCAATCAGCCCCAGCATTTT. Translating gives CASSWHWTGGGNQPQHF.

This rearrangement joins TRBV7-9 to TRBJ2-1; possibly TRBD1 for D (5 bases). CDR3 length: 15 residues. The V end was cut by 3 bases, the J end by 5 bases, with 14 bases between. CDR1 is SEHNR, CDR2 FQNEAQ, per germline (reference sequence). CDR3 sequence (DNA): TGTGCCAGCAGCTTGGGCAGGGAACGAGACAATGAGCAGTTCTTC. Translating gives CASSLGRERDNEQFF.

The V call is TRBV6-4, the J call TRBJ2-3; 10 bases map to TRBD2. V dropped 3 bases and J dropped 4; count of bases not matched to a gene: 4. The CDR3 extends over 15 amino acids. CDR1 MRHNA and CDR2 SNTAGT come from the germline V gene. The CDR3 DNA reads TGTGCCAGCAGTGAGGCTAGCGGGAGAGCAGATACGCAGTATTTT. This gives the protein CASSEASGRADTQYF.

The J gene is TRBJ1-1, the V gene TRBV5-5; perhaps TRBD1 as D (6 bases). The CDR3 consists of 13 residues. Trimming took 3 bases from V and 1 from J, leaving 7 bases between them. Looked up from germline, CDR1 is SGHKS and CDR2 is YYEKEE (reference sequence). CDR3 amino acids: CASSWTENTEAFF. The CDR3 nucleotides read TGTGCCAGCAGCTGGACAGAGAACACTGAAGCTTTCTTT.

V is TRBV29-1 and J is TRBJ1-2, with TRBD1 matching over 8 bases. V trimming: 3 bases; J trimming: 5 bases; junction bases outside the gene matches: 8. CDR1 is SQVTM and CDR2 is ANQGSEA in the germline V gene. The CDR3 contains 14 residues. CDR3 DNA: TGCAGCGTTGACGCACCGGGACAGGTTTATGGCTACACCTTC. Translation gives CSVDAPGQVYGYTF. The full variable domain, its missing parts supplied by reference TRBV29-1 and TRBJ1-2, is SAVISQKPSRDICQRGTSLTIQCQVDSQVTMMFWYRQQPGQSLTLIATANQGSEATYESGFVIDKFPISRPNLTFSTLTVSNMSPEDSSIYLCSVDAPGQVYGYTFGSGTRLTVV.

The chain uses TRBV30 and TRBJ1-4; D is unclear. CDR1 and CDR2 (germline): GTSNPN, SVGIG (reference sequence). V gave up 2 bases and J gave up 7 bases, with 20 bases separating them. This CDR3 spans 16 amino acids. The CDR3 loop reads CAWSHREQRRGEKLFF. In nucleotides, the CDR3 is TGTGCCTGGAGTCACCGTGAACAAAGACGCGGTGAAAAACTGTTTTTT.

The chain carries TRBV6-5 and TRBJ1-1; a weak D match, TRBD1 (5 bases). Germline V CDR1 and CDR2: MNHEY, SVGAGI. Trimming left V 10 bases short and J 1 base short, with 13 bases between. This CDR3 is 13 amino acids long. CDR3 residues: CATTGRRNTEAFF. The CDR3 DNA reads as TGTGCCACCACGGGACGGAGGAACACTGAAGCTTTCTTT.

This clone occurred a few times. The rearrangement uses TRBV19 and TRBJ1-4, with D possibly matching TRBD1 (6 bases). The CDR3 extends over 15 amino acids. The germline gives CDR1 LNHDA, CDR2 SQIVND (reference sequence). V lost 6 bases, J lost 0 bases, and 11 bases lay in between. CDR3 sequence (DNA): TGTGCCAGTAGGAGCCCAGGGGCAACTAATGAAAAACTGTTTTTT. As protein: CASRSPGATNEKLFF.

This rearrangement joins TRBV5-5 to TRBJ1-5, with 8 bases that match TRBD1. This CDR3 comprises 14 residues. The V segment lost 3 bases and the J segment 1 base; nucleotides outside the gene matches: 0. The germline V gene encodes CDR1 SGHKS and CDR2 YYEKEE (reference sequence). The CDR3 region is CASSWTGSNQPQHF. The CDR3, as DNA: TGTGCCAGCAGCTGGACAGGGAGCAATCAGCCCCAGCATTTT.

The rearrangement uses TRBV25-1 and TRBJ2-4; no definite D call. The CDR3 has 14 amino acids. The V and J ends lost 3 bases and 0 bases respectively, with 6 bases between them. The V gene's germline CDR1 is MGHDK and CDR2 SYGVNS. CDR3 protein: CASSDAVAKNIQYF. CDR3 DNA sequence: TGTGCCAGCAGTGACGCCGTAGCCAAAAACATTCAGTACTTC.

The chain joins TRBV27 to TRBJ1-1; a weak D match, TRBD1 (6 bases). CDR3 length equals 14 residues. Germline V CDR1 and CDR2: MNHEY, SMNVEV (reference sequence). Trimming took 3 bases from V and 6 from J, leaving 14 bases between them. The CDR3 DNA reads TGTGCCAGCAGTTTTACAGGGAATGTCGCTGAAGCTTTCTTT. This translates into CASSFTGNVAEAFF.

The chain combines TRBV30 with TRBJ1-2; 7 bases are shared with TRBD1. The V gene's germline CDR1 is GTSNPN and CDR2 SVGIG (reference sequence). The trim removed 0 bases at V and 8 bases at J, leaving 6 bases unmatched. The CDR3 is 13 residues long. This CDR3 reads CAWSVKQGRGYTF. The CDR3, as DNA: TGTGCCTGGAGTGTAAAACAGGGGAGAGGCTACACCTTC. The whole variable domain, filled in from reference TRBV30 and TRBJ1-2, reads SQTIHQWPATLVQPVGSPLSLECTVEGTSNPNLYWYRQAAGRGLQLLFYSVGIGQISSEVPQNLSASRPQDRQFILSSKKLLLSDSGFYLCAWSVKQGRGYTFGSGTRLTVV.

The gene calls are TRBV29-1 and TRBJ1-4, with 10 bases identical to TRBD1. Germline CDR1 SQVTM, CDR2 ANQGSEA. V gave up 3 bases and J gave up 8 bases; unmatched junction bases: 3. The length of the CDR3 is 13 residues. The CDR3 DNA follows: TGCAGCGTTGAGGACAGGGGGGACGAAAAACTGTTTTTT. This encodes CSVEDRGDEKLFF.